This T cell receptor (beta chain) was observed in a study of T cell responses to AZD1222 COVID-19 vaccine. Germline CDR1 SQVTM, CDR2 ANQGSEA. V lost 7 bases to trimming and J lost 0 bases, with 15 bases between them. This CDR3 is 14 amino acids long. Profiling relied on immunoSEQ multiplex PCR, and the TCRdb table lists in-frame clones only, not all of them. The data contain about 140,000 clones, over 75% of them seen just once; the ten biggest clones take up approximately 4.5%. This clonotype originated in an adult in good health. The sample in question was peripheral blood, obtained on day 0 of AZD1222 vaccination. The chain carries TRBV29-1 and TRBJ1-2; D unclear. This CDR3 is CSAHDATSNYGYTF. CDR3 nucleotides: TGCAGCGCACACGATGCCACCTCTAACTATGGCTACACCTTC.